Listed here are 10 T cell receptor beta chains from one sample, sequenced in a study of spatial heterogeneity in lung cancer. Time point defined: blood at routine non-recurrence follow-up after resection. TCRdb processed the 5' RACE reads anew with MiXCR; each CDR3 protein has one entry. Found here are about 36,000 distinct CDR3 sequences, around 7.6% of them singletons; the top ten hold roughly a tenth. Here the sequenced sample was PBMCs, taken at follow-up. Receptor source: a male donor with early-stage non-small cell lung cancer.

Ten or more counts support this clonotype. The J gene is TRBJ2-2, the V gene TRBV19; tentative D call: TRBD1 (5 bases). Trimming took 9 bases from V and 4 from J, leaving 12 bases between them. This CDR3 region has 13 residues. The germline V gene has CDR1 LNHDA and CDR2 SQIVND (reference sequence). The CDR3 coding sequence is TGTGCCAGCGCAAGACAGAGCACCGGGGAGCTGTTTTTT. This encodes CASARQSTGELFF.

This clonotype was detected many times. The CDR3 sequence is CASSFAGELFF. The CDR3 DNA reads TGTGCCAGCAGTTTTGCCGGGGAGCTGTTTTTT. The J gene is TRBJ2-2, the V gene TRBV12-3 or TRBV12-4; no reliable D call. V shed 3 bases and J shed 6 bases, with 2 bases lying between them. The CDR3 sequence is 11 residues long.

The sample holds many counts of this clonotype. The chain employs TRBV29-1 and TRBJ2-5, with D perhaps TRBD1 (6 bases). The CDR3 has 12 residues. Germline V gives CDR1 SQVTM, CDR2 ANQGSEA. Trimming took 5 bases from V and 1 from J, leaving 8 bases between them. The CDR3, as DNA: TGCAGCGTTCGAGGGGGCCAAGAGACCCAGTACTTC. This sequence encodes CSVRGGQETQYF.

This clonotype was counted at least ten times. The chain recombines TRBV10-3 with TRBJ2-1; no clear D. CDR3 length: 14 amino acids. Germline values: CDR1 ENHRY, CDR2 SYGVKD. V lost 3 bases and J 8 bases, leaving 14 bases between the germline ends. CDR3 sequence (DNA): TGTGCCATCAGTGACCGTACTAAGTATGATGAGCAGTTCTTC. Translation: CAISDRTKYDEQFF.

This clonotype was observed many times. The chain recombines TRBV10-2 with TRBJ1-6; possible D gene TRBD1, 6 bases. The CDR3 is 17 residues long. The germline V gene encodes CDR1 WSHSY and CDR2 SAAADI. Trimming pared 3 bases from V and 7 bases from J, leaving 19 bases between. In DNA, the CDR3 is TGCGCCAGCAGTGACCCGGACAGAAGAAGATCCAATTCACCCCTCCACTTT. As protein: CASSDPDRRRSNSPLHF.

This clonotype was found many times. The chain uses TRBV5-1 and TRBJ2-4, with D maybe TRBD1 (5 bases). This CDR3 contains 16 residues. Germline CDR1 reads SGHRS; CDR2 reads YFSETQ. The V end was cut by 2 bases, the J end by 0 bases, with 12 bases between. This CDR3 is CASSLSGQIAKNIQYF. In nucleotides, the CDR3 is TGCGCCAGCAGCTTATCCGGACAAATAGCCAAAAACATTCAGTACTTC.

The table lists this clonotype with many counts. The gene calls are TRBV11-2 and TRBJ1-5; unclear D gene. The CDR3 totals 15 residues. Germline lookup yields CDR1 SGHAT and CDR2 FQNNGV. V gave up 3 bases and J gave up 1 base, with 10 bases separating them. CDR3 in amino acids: CASSFNGPSNQPQHF. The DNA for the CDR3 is TGTGCCAGCAGCTTTAACGGGCCGAGCAATCAGCCCCAGCATTTT.

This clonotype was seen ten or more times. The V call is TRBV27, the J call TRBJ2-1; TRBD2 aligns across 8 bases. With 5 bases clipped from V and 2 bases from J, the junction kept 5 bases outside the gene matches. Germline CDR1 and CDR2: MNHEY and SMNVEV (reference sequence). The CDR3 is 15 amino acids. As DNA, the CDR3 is TGTGCCAGCAGTCAGAGCGGGGGACCCTACAATGAGCAGTTCTTC. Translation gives CASSQSGGPYNEQFF.

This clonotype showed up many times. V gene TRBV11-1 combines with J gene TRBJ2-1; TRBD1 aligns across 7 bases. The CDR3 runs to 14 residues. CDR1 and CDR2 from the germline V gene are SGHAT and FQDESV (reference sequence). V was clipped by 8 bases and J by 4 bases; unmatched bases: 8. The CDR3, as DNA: TGTGCCAGCGTTTCCGGGACAGCATACAATGAGCAGTTCTTC. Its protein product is CASVSGTAYNEQFF.

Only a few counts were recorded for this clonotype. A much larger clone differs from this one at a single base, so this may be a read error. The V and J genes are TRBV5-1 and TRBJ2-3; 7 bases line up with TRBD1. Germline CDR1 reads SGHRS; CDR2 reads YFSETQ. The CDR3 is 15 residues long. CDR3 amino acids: CTSSSTGTSTDTQYF. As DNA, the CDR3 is TGCACCAGCAGCTCGACAGGGACCAGCACAGATACGCAGTATTTT.